A selection of T cell receptor beta chains follows, all from one sample in a study of early stage breast cancer tumors. Here immunoSEQ multiplex PCR was the method, and the copy in TCRdb shows in-frame clones only, minus some. Here the sample spans some 72,000 clones, 65% to 85% being singletons. Sequenced sample: blood. The receptors here all came from a person aged 55 to 75 with breast cancer. Each CDR3 is given with its conserved first and last residue. The D gene is left open where the match is weak. Only part of the rows carry a size: once, few, many, or a class if the clone is expanded.

clone_size	j_call	d_call	v_call	cdr3_length	cdr3_aa	cdr3_nt
few	TRBJ1-1	-	TRBV2	10	CASSEEGAFF	TGTGCCAGCAGTGAAGAAGGAGCTTTCTTT
-	TRBJ2-1	-	TRBV18	15	CASSLPTSSYNEQFF	TGTGCCAGCTCGTTACCGACTAGCTCCTACAATGAGCAGTTCTTC
-	TRBJ2-2	TRBD1	TRBV6-4	18	CASSGRLAEHRGTGELFF	TGTGCCAGCTCTGGCCGGCTAGCCGAACACAGGGGCACCGGGGAGCTGTTTTTT
-	TRBJ1-2	-	TRBV9	12	CASSVGAAGYTF	TGTGCCAGCAGCGTAGGAGCGGCTGGCTACACCTTC
-	TRBJ2-7	-	TRBV7-8	13	CASSLGVGYEQYF	TGTGCCAGCAGCTTAGGAGTCGGCTACGAGCAGTACTTC
few	TRBJ2-2	-	TRBV10-3	14	CAISEGHYTGELFF	TGTGCCATCAGTGAGGGGCACTACACCGGGGAGCTGTTTTTT
-	TRBJ2-1	-	TRBV18	14	CASSPPSSHNEQFF	TGTGCCAGCTCACCACCCAGCAGCCACAATGAGCAGTTCTTC
few	TRBJ2-3	TRBD2	TRBV5-6	18	CASSPGLAGGGITDTQYF	TGTGCCAGCAGCCCCGGACTAGCGGGAGGGGGCATCACAGATACGCAGTATTTT
-	TRBJ1-2	-	TRBV5-1	14	CASSSTGTSYGYTF	TGCGCCAGCAGCTCGACGGGTACTTCCTATGGCTACACCTTC
few	TRBJ1-2	-	TRBV27	13	CASKRDGSYGYTF	TGTGCCAGCAAGAGGGACGGATCCTATGGCTACACCTTC
once	TRBJ2-7	TRBD1	TRBV5-4	15	CASSYDTGGVGEQYF	TGTGCCAGCAGTTATGATACAGGGGGCGTGGGTGAGCAGTACTTC
-	TRBJ1-1	-	TRBV19	13	CASRVQGGTEAFF	TGTGCCAGTAGGGTACAGGGTGGGACTGAAGCTTTCTTT
few	TRBJ1-3	TRBD1	TRBV5-1	14	CASSSQGSGNTIYF	TGCGCCAGCAGCTCACAGGGGTCTGGAAACACCATATATTTT
-	TRBJ2-1	-	TRBV28	15	CASSGYSQGDNEQFF	TGTGCCAGCAGTGGATATTCGCAGGGCGACAATGAGCAGTTCTTC
few	TRBJ2-7	-	TRBV21-1	14	CASSKAGGPYEQYF	TGTGCCAGCAGCAAAGCGGGAGGCCCCTACGAGCAGTACTTC
-	TRBJ2-7	TRBD2	TRBV30	15	CAWDSGLAGAYEQYF	TGTGCCTGGGACTCGGGACTAGCGGGCGCCTACGAGCAGTACTTC